These 9 T cell receptor beta chains share one sample of origin, sequenced in a study of blood T cell repertoires in COVID-19. Method: immunoSEQ multiplex PCR; TCRdb's copy keeps in-frame clones and lacks some. Seen here are approximately 140,000 clones, over 80% observed once, and the top ten hold approximately 2.7%. Material for sequencing was peripheral blood. These receptor sequences come from a woman between 40 and 55 years old with active or convalescent COVID-19.

The rearrangement links TRBV2 to TRBJ1-1; unclear D gene. Deletions cut 2 bases from V and 3 bases from J, with 7 bases between. Germline loops: CDR1 SNHLY, CDR2 FYNNEI. There are 13 residues in the CDR3. This CDR3 is CASSETGYTEAFF. The CDR3 DNA reads TGTGCCAGCAGTGAAACTGGTTACACTGAAGCTTTCTTT.

This chain joins TRBV13 and TRBJ2-3; 14 bases are shared with TRBD2. Germline CDR1 PRHDT, CDR2 FYEKMQ (reference sequence). The CDR3 is 16 residues long. The V and J ends lost 5 bases and 5 bases, in that order; junction bases with no gene match: 6. This CDR3 reads CASSRGLAGGRDTQYF. In nucleotides, the CDR3 is TGTGCCAGCAGCCGAGGACTAGCGGGAGGAAGAGATACGCAGTATTTT.

This chain connects TRBV27 to TRBJ2-7, with a weak D call TRBD1 (6 bases). CDR1 is MNHEY and CDR2 is SMNVEV in the germline V gene (reference sequence). V was pared by 1 base and J by 1 base, with 17 bases between. The CDR3 runs to 17 residues. The CDR3 protein is CASSLFSTDRRSYEQYF. CDR3 bases: TGTGCCAGCAGTTTATTCTCAACAGACAGGAGGTCCTACGAGCAGTACTTC.

The chain couples TRBV7-2 to TRBJ2-7, with D perhaps TRBD1 (6 bases). Per germline, CDR1 SGHTA and CDR2 FQGNSA. V dropped 1 base and J dropped 1 base, with 17 bases sitting between them. This CDR3 has 17 amino acids. The CDR3 loop reads CASSLDPGTRKSYEQYF. The CDR3 coding sequence is TGTGCCAGCAGCTTAGACCCCGGGACAAGAAAGTCCTACGAGCAGTACTTC.

The CDR3 DNA reads as TGTGCCAGCAGCGAGCGACAGGGTGCTGGTGGCACTGAAGCTTTCTTT. It yields the protein CASSERQGAGGTEAFF. The gene calls are TRBV28 and TRBJ1-1; 7 bases line up with TRBD1. J gave up 4 bases and V 6 bases, and 14 bases lay outside the gene matches. The CDR3 loop spans 16 amino acids. The V gene's germline CDR1 is MDHEN and CDR2 SYDVKM.

This chain links TRBV28 with TRBJ2-7, with TRBD1 matching over 8 bases. The CDR3 runs to 12 residues. The junction had 6 bases not matched to a gene; V was cut back by 7 bases and J by 7 bases. Germline V gene lookup returns CDR1 MDHEN and CDR2 SYDVKM. CDR3 residues: CASNDRGREQYF. DNA for the CDR3: TGTGCCAGCAATGACAGGGGAAGGGAGCAGTACTTC.

The chain recombines TRBV7-2 with TRBJ1-2; D is unresolved. Germline V gene lookup returns CDR1 SGHTA and CDR2 FQGNSA. Deletions cut 4 bases from V and 2 bases from J, with 8 bases between. The CDR3 runs to 13 residues. The CDR3 sequence: CASSSRLNYGYTF. DNA of the CDR3: TGTGCCAGCAGCTCTAGGCTAAACTATGGCTACACCTTC.

This chain links TRBV2 with TRBJ1-2; D is unclear. CDR3 length: 10 amino acids. Trimming stripped 10 bases from V and 7 bases from J, with 10 bases between. Germline lookup yields CDR1 SNHLY and CDR2 FYNNEI. DNA for the CDR3: TGTGCCAACTCCCCGGGTGGCTACACCTTC. Encoded protein: CANSPGGYTF.

The J gene is TRBJ1-1, the V gene TRBV7-9; D call uncertain. The CDR3 is 12 amino acids. The germline V and J ends were trimmed by 1 base and 8 bases, with 8 bases remaining between them. Germline V gives CDR1 SEHNR, CDR2 FQNEAQ (reference sequence). CDR3 coding DNA: TGTGCCAGCAGCTTAGTACCGGGGGAAGCTTTCTTT. It translates to CASSLVPGEAFF.